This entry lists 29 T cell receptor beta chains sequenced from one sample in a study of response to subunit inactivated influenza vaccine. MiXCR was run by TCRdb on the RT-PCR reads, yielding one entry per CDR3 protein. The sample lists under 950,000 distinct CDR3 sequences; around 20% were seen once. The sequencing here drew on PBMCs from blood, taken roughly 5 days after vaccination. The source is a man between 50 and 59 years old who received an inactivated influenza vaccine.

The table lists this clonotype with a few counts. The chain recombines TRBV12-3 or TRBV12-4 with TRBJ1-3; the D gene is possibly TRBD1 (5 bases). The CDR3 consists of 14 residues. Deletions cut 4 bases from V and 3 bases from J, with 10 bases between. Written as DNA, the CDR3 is TGTGCCAGCAGTTCCCAGGGAGGTGGAAACACCATATATTTT. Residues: CASSSQGGGNTIYF.

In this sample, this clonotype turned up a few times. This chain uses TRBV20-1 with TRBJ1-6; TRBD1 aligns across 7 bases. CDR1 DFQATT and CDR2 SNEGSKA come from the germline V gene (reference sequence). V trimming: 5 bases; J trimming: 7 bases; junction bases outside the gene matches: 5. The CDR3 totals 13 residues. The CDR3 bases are TGCAGTGCTCCCCCGGGACAGAATTCACCCCTCCACTTT. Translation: CSAPPGQNSPLHF.

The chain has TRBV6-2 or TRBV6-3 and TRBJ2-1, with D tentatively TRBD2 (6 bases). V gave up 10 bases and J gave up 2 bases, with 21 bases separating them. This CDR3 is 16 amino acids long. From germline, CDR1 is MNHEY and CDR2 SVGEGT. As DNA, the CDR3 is TGTGCCACCCTATTTTCCGGGGGAGTCGCCTACAATGAGCAGTTCTTC. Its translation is CATLFSGGVAYNEQFF.

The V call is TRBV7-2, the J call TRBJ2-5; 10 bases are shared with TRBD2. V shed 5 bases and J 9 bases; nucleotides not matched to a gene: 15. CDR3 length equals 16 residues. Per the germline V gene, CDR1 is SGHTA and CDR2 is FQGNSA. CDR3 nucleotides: TGTGCCAGCAGCCAAAACGTTCTAGCGGGGGTTGGGGCCCAGTACTTC. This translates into CASSQNVLAGVGAQYF.

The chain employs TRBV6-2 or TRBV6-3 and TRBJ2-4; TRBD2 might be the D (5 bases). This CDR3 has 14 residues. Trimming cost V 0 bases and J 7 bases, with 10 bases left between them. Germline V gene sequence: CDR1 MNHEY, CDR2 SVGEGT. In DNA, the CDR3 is TGTGCCAGCAGTTACTCGAGGGAGCTTAACATTCAGTACTTC. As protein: CASSYSRELNIQYF.

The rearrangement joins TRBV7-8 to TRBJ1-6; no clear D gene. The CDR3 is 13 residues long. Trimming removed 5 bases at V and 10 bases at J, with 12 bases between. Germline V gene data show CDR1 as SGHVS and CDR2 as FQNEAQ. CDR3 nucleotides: TGTGCCAGCAGCCACCCCCACGGCTCACCCCTCCACTTT. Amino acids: CASSHPHGSPLHF. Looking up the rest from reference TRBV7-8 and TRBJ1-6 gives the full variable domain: GAGVSQSPRYKVAKRGQDVALRCDPISGHVSLFWYQQALGQGPEFLTYFQNEAQLDKSGLPSDRFFAERPEGSVSTLKIQRTQQEDSAVYLCASSHPHGSPLHFGNGTRLTVT.

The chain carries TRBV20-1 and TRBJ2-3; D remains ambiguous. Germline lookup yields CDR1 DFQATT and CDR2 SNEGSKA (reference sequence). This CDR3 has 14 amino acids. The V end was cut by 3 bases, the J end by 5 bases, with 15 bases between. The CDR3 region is CSARLGSVGDTQYF. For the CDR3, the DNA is TGCAGTGCTAGGTTGGGAAGTGTGGGAGATACGCAGTATTTT.

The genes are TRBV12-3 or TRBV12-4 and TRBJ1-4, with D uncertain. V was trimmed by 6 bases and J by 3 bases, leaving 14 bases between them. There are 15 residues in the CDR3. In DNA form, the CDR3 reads TGTGCCAGCAGACCCCGGGTGTGGTCTAATGAAAAACTGTTTTTT. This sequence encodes CASRPRVWSNEKLFF.

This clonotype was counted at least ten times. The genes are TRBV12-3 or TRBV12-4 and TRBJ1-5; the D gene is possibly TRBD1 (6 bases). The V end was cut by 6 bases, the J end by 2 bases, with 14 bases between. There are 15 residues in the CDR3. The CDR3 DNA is TGTGCCAGCAGCCGGGGGGGCGGTGGCAATCAGCCCCAGCATTTT. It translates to CASSRGGGGNQPQHF.

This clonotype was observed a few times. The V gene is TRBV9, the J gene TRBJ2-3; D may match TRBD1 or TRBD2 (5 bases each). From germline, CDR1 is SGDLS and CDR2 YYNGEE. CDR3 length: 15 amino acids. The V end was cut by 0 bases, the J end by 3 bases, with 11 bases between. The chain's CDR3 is CASSVGGAKTDTQYF. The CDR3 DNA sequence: TGTGCCAGCAGCGTAGGAGGGGCCAAGACAGATACGCAGTATTTT.

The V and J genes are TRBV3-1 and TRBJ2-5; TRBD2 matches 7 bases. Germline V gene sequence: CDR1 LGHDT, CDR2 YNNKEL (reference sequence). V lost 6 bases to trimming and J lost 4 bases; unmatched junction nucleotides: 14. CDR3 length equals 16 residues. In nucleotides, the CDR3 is TGTGCCAGCAGACTTGAGTTAGGACTAGATGGAGAGACCCAGTACTTC. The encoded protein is CASRLELGLDGETQYF.

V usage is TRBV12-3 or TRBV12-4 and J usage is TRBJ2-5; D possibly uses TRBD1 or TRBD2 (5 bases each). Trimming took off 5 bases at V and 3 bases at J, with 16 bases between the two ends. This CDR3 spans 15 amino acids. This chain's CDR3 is CASSPSGWGKETQYF. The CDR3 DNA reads TGTGCCAGCAGTCCTTCGGGATGGGGGAAAGAGACCCAGTACTTC.

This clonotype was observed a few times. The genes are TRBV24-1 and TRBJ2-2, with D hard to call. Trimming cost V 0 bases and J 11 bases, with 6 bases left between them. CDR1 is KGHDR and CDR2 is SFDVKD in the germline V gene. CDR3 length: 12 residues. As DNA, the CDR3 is TGTGCCACCAGTGATTTGTGGGGAGAGCTGTTTTTT. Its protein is CATSDLWGELFF.

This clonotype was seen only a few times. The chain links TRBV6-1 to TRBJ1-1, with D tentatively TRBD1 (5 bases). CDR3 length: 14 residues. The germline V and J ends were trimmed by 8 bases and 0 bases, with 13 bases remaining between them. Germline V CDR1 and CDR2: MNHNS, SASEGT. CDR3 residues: CASADGGLNTEAFF. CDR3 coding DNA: TGTGCCAGCGCAGATGGGGGATTGAACACTGAAGCTTTCTTT.

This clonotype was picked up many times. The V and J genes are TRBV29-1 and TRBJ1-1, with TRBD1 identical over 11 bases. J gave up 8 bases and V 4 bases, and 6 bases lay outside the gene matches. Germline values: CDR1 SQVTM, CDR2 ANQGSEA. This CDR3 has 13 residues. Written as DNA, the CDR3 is TGCAGCGTTGGGGACAGGGGGGGTGGCGAAGCTTTCTTT. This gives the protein CSVGDRGGGEAFF.

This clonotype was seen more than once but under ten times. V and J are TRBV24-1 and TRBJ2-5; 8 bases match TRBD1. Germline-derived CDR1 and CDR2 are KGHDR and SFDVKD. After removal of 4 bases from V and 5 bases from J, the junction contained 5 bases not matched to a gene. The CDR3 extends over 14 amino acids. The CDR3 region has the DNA TGTGCCACCAGTGACTGGACAGGGACGGAGACCCAGTACTTC. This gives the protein CATSDWTGTETQYF.

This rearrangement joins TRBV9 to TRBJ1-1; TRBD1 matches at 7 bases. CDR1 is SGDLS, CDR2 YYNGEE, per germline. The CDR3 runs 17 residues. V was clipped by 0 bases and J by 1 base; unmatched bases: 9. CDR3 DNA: TGTGCCAGCAGCGTAGGCGGTTGGGACAGACGGAACACTGAAGCTTTCTTT. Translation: CASSVGGWDRRNTEAFF.

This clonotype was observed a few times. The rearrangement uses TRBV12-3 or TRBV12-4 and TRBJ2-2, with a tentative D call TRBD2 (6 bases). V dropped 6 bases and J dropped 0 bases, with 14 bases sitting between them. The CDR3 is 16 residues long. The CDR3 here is CASRLRGFANTGELFF. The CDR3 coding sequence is TGTGCCAGCAGGCTCCGGGGGTTCGCGAACACCGGGGAGCTGTTTTTT.

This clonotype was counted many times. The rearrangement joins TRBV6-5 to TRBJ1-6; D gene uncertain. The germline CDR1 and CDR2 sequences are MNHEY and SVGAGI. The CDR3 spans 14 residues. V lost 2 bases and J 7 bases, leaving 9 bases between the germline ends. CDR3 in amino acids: CASSYSLANSPLHF. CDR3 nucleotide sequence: TGTGCCAGCAGTTACAGTTTGGCGAATTCACCCCTCCACTTT.

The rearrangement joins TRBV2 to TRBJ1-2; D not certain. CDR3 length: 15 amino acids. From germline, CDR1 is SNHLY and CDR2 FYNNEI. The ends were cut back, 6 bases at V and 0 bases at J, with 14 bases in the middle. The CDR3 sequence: CASRAGSLSNYGYTF. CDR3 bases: TGTGCCAGCAGGGCCGGGAGCCTCTCTAACTATGGCTACACCTTC.

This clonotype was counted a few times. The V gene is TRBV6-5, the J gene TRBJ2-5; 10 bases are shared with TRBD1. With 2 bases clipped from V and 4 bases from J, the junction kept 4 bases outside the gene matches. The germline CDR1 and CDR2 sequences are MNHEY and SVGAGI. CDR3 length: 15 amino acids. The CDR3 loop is CASSYATGGGETQYF. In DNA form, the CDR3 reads TGTGCCAGCAGTTACGCGACAGGGGGCGGAGAGACCCAGTACTTC.

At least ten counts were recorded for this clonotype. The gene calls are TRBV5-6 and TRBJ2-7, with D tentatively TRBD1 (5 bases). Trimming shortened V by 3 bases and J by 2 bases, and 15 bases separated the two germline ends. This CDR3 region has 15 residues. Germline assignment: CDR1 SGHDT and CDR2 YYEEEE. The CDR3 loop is CASSSDSRPAYEQYF. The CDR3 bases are TGTGCCAGCAGCTCCGACAGCCGACCTGCCTACGAGCAGTACTTC.

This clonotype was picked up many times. CDR3 sequence: CSASSGGGSTEAFF. As DNA, the CDR3 is TGCAGTGCTAGTTCCGGGGGCGGGAGCACTGAAGCTTTCTTT. This chain connects TRBV20-1 to TRBJ1-1, with a tentative D call TRBD1 (6 bases). CDR1 and CDR2 from the germline V gene are DFQATT and SNEGSKA (reference sequence). With 3 bases removed from V and 4 bases from J, the gap between germline ends came to 15 bases. This CDR3 contains 14 residues.

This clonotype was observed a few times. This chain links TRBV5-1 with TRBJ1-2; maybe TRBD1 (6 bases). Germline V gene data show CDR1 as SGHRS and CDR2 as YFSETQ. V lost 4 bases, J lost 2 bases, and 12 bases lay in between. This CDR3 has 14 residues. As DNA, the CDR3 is TGCGCCAGCAGCCCGAGGACAGAGAACTATGGCTACACCTTC. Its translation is CASSPRTENYGYTF.

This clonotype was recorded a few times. CDR3 DNA sequence: TGTGCCAGCAGCTTAGGCCCCAGGTCGGACAGGCATTACGAGCAGTACTTC. It is translated as CASSLGPRSDRHYEQYF. V usage is TRBV7-2 and J usage is TRBJ2-7, with 7 bases that match TRBD1. V lost 1 base and J lost 4; bases outside the gene matches: 13. The germline V gene encodes CDR1 SGHTA and CDR2 FQGNSA. The CDR3 runs 17 residues. Together with reference TRBV7-2 and TRBJ2-7, the CDR3 gives the full variable domain: GAGVSQSPSNKVTEKGKDVELRCDPISGHTALYWYRQSLGQGLEFLIYFQGNSAPDKSGLPSDRFSAERTGGSVSTLTIQRTQQEDSAVYLCASSLGPRSDRHYEQYFGPGTRLTVT.

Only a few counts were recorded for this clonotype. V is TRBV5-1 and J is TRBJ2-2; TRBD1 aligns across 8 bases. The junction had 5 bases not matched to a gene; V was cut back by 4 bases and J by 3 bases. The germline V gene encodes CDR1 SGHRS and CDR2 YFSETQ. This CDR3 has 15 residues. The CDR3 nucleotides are TGCGCCAGCAGCAGGACAGGGTCGGACACCGGGGAGCTGTTTTTT. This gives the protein CASSRTGSDTGELFF.

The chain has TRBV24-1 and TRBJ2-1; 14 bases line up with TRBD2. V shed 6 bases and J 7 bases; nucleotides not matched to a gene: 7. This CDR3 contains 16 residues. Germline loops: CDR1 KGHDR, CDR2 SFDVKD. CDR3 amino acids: CATSHPGTSGSNEQFF. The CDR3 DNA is TGTGCCACCAGTCACCCCGGGACTAGCGGGAGTAATGAGCAGTTCTTC.

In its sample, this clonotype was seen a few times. In DNA, the CDR3 is TGTGCCAGCAGTTACTTCGCTAGCGGGAGTCGGTCCGGGGAGCTGTTTTTT. Protein: CASSYFASGSRSGELFF. The chain carries TRBV6-2 or TRBV6-3 and TRBJ2-2; the match to TRBD2 covers 10 bases. Unmatched junction bases numbered 8, after V lost 1 base and J lost 6 bases. Germline lookup yields CDR1 MNHEY and CDR2 SVGEGT. The CDR3 is 17 amino acids.

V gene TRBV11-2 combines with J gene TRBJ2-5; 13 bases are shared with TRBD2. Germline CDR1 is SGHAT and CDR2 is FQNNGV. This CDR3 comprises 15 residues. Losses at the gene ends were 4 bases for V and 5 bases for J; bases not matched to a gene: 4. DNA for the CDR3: TGTGCCAGCAGCTACACTAGCGGGGGGGCGGAGACCCAGTACTTC. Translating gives CASSYTSGGAETQYF.